Listed below are T cell receptor beta chains from one sample, sequenced in a study of HIV-infected patients and healthy controls. From the 5' RACE reads, TCRdb called clonotypes with MiXCR, one entry per CDR3 protein. The top ten hold just under 6.5% of the sample, which has over 10,000 distinct CDR3 sequences, around 9.9% seen once. The sequenced sample was blood. These receptors originate from an adult in good health. Each CDR3 is given with its conserved first and last residue. A D gene is named only where the DNA matches it firmly.

V: TRBV4-1
J: TRBJ1-2
D: .
CDR3: CASSQAEGSGGYTF

V: TRBV28
J: TRBJ2-1
D: .
CDR3: CASSSLGSYNEQFF

V: TRBV15
J: TRBJ1-2
D: TRBD1
CDR3: CATSGGDSTLDYGYTF

V: TRBV5-1
J: TRBJ1-5
D: .
CDR3: CASSPGGGNQPQHF

V: TRBV2
J: TRBJ2-2
D: .
CDR3: CASQAVGDTGELFF

V: TRBV6-5
J: TRBJ2-7
D: .
CDR3: CASTLHRATPPYEQYF

V: TRBV7-9
J: TRBJ1-4
D: .
CDR3: CASSAKQGGVEKLFF

V: TRBV20-1
J: TRBJ2-3
D: .
CDR3: CSARPLDFGTDTQYF

V: TRBV5-4
J: TRBJ2-3
D: .
CDR3: CASSLVGADTQYF

V: TRBV11-2
J: TRBJ2-7
D: .
CDR3: CASSLKGYEQYF

V: TRBV10-2
J: TRBJ1-5
D: TRBD1
CDR3: CASSESKEPGQGIQPQHF

V: TRBV7-2
J: TRBJ2-1
D: .
CDR3: CASSLGDAYNEQFF

V: TRBV4-1
J: TRBJ2-1
D: TRBD2
CDR3: CASSQVLAGGTENEQFF

V: TRBV28
J: TRBJ1-2
D: .
CDR3: CASSMPGGYTF

V: TRBV12-3/TRBV12-4
J: TRBJ2-1
D: TRBD1
CDR3: CASSPGQGTNEQFF

V: TRBV5-8
J: TRBJ2-1
D: TRBD2
CDR3: CASSLKTSVSYNEQFF

V: TRBV11-2
J: TRBJ2-7
D: .
CDR3: CASSPHRGLGHEQYF

V: TRBV28
J: TRBJ2-3
D: TRBD1
CDR3: CASSLSGTGGWDTQYF

V: TRBV27
J: TRBJ2-3
D: .
CDR3: CASSPSRAGTATQYF

V: TRBV20-1
J: TRBJ2-1
D: TRBD2
CDR3: CSASRTSGSYNEQFF

V: TRBV20-1
J: TRBJ2-1
D: TRBD2
CDR3: CSARGTSGASSYNEQFF

V: TRBV5-1
J: TRBJ1-5
D: .
CDR3: CASSLEPGGNQPQHF

V: TRBV12-3/TRBV12-4
J: TRBJ1-5
D: TRBD1
CDR3: CASTYRLLLGGTGGNQPQHF

V: TRBV19
J: TRBJ1-5
D: .
CDR3: CASSIGLGNQPQHF

V: TRBV9
J: TRBJ1-3
D: .
CDR3: CASSPQLGRSSGNTIYF

V: TRBV5-6
J: TRBJ2-2
D: TRBD2
CDR3: CASSPGLAGGPNTGELFF

V: TRBV30
J: TRBJ1-1
D: .
CDR3: CAWRSGVTEAFF

V: TRBV6-1
J: TRBJ1-5
D: .
CDR3: CASSDARIDFYSNQPQHF

V: TRBV30
J: TRBJ1-1
D: .
CDR3: CAWSDFRNAFF

V: TRBV19
J: TRBJ1-5
D: .
CDR3: CASSIGHAVNQPQHF

V: TRBV20-1
J: TRBJ2-1
D: .
CDR3: CSARDLDQLRPYNEQFF

V: TRBV18
J: TRBJ2-6
D: TRBD2
CDR3: CASSSAGGTGQPSSGANVLTF

V: TRBV5-1
J: TRBJ1-1
D: .
CDR3: CASSPGRPNTEAFF

V: TRBV30
J: TRBJ1-2
D: .
CDR3: CAWRHDYGYTF

V: TRBV29-1
J: TRBJ1-1
D: .
CDR3: CSVKQGMNTEAFF

V: TRBV5-1
J: TRBJ1-1
D: .
CDR3: CASSTGGNTEAFF

V: TRBV28
J: TRBJ2-3
D: .
CDR3: CASSSPDTDTQYF

V: TRBV4-2
J: TRBJ1-1
D: .
CDR3: CASSLHLGTEAFF

V: TRBV2
J: TRBJ2-3
D: TRBD2
CDR3: CANSGLAADTQYF

V: TRBV19
J: TRBJ2-1
D: .
CDR3: CASSMEPGTRGFF

V: TRBV5-4
J: TRBJ2-3
D: TRBD2
CDR3: CASSFQRETSTDTQYF

V: TRBV4-1
J: TRBJ1-6
D: .
CDR3: CASSQVPEGLDNSPLHF